This entry lists 19 T cell receptor beta chains sequenced from one sample in a study of PD-1 blockade in mismatch repair-deficient tumors. Libraries were prepared by immunoSEQ multiplex PCR; TCRdb keeps only in-frame clonotypes and omits some of them. The sample lists some 110,000 clones, more than 60% occurring once. The material sequenced was peripheral blood, taken about 60 weeks after starting pembrolizumab. The receptors here all came from an adult with mismatch repair-deficient cancer.

This chain uses TRBV5-4 with TRBJ2-3, with 11 bases aligning to TRBD2. V shed 3 bases, J shed 2 bases, and the junction held 5 bases outside the gene matches. The CDR3 is 16 amino acids. Per the germline V gene, CDR1 is SGHNT and CDR2 is YYREEE (reference sequence). The DNA of the CDR3 is TGTGCCAGCAGCTACCTAGCGGGGGGCAACACAGATACGCAGTATTTT. This gives the protein CASSYLAGGNTDTQYF.

This chain uses TRBV29-1 with TRBJ2-2; 7 nucleotides align to TRBD2. Germline loops: CDR1 SQVTM, CDR2 ANQGSEA. Trimming removed 4 bases from V and 6 bases from J; junction bases left unmatched: 8. This CDR3 is built from 14 residues. This chain's CDR3 is CSVAPGRRAGELFF. For the CDR3, the DNA is TGCAGCGTTGCCCCCGGGAGGAGGGCCGGGGAGCTGTTTTTT.

This chain links TRBV28 with TRBJ2-7; 11 nucleotides align to TRBD2. The ends lost 5 bases at V and 10 bases at J; junction bases unmatched: 7. Germline CDR1 MDHEN, CDR2 SYDVKM. The CDR3 spans 13 residues. The CDR3 DNA reads as TGTGCCAGCAGTATAACTAGCGGGAGCTCTCAGTACTTC. Protein sequence: CASSITSGSSQYF.

The chain joins TRBV27 to TRBJ2-3, with a weak D call TRBD1 (6 bases). The germline V gene has CDR1 MNHEY and CDR2 SMNVEV (reference sequence). V was trimmed by 4 bases and J by 4 bases, leaving 9 bases between them. The length of the CDR3 is 13 residues. The CDR3 loop reads CASSYSGADTQYF. The CDR3 DNA is TGTGCCAGCAGTTATTCAGGGGCAGATACGCAGTATTTT.

The CDR3 nucleotides read TGTGCCAGCAGTGGAGTAGTGTTCACTGAAGCTTTCTTT. It translates to CASSGVVFTEAFF. The V call is TRBV2, the J call TRBJ1-1; no clear D gene. Germline CDR1 reads SNHLY; CDR2 reads FYNNEI. The V end was cut by 4 bases, the J end by 4 bases, with 10 bases between. CDR3 length: 13 residues.

This clone was detected once. The genes are TRBV18 and TRBJ1-5; possibly TRBD1 for D (5 bases). There are 16 residues in the CDR3. The germline V and J ends were trimmed by 1 base and 0 bases, with 10 bases remaining between them. The germline V gene has CDR1 KGHSH and CDR2 LQKENI. CDR3 nucleotides: TGTGCCAGCTCACCACTCGCAGGGAGTAGCAATCAGCCCCAGCATTTT. It yields the protein CASSPLAGSSNQPQHF.

This rearrangement joins TRBV19 to TRBJ2-7, with D possibly matching TRBD2 (6 bases). The germline V gene encodes CDR1 LNHDA and CDR2 SQIVND (reference sequence). The V gene lost 5 bases and the J gene lost 2 bases, with 16 bases spanning the gap. The CDR3 runs to 15 residues. The CDR3 is CASSQEGTFAYEQYF. In DNA, the CDR3 is TGTGCCAGTAGTCAGGAGGGGACTTTCGCCTACGAGCAGTACTTC.

The chain has TRBV27 and TRBJ2-3; TRBD2 aligns across 7 bases. J lost 0 bases, V lost 2 bases, and 5 bases had no gene match. This CDR3 has 16 residues. The germline CDR1 and CDR2 sequences are MNHEY and SMNVEV (reference sequence). CDR3 in DNA: TGTGCCAGCAGTTTAAGTAGCGGGCGCAGCACAGATACGCAGTATTTT. It is translated as CASSLSSGRSTDTQYF.

A word on this clone: At one end, the junction sequence differs from germline, possibly due to a read error. The rearrangement uses TRBV10-2 and TRBJ2-3; TRBD2 matches at 11 bases. The CDR3 is made up of 15 amino acids. Looked up from germline, CDR1 is WSHSY and CDR2 is SAAADI. CDR3 sequence reads: CASSSLAGDVDTQYF. As DNA, the CDR3 is TGTGCCAGCAGTTCACTAGCGGGAGACGTGGATACGCAGTATTTT.

In DNA form, the CDR3 reads TGTGCCAGCAGTGCATACGGGTATGAAGCTTTCTTT. This sequence encodes CASSAYGYEAFF. J is TRBJ1-1 and V is TRBV6-1; D unresolved. Germline-derived CDR1 and CDR2 are MNHNS and SASEGT. The CDR3 has 12 amino acids. Trimming stripped 4 bases from V and 7 bases from J, with 10 bases between.

CDR3 nucleotides: TGTGCCATGATGAGTGGCTCAGGGGCCTACGAGCAGTACTTC. Translating gives CAMMSGSGAYEQYF. The genes are TRBV10-3 and TRBJ2-7; a possible D gene is TRBD1 (6 bases). V was trimmed by 9 bases and J by 2 bases, leaving 17 bases between them. The CDR3 consists of 14 residues. CDR1 and CDR2 from the germline V gene are ENHRY and SYGVKD.

V usage is TRBV7-6 and J usage is TRBJ2-2; 8 nucleotides line up with TRBD2. There are 16 residues in the CDR3. CDR1 is SGHVS and CDR2 is FNYEAQ in the germline V gene. V gave up 5 bases and J gave up 6 bases; unmatched junction bases: 11. The CDR3 is CASSVPSGLVPGELFF. The CDR3 nucleotides read TGTGCCAGCAGCGTACCCTCGGGACTAGTACCCGGGGAGCTGTTTTTT.

This chain connects TRBV27 to TRBJ2-4; D is tentatively TRBD1 or TRBD2 (5 bases each). This CDR3 is built from 16 residues. V lost 5 bases, J lost 0 bases, and 14 bases lay in between. Germline V gene data show CDR1 as MNHEY and CDR2 as SMNVEV (reference sequence). This chain's CDR3 is CASSPGTHLAKNIQYF. DNA of the CDR3: TGTGCCAGCAGTCCCGGGACCCACTTAGCCAAAAACATTCAGTACTTC.

The chain couples TRBV27 to TRBJ1-1, with TRBD1 as a possible D gene (6 bases). In germline, CDR1 is MNHEY, CDR2 SMNVEV (reference sequence). Deletions cut 1 base from V and 5 bases from J, with 8 bases between. The CDR3 is 13 residues long. This CDR3 is CASSLFRGTEAFF. CDR3 coding DNA: TGTGCCAGCAGTTTATTCAGGGGAACTGAAGCTTTCTTT.

Only one count was recorded for this clone. Here the CDR3 reads CASSQGPGRNTEAFF. CDR3 bases: TGTGCCAGCAGCCAAGGCCCCGGGAGGAACACTGAAGCTTTCTTT. V usage is TRBV7-9 and J usage is TRBJ1-1; D is ambiguous. Trimming took 5 bases from V and 1 from J, leaving 14 bases between them. Germline-derived CDR1 and CDR2 are SEHNR and FQNEAQ (reference sequence). The CDR3 contains 15 residues.

This sequence joins TRBV19 and TRBJ1-5; D gene ambiguous. CDR1 is LNHDA and CDR2 is SQIVND in the germline V gene (reference sequence). This CDR3 contains 14 residues. V lost 2 bases and J 2 bases, leaving 7 bases between the germline ends. The CDR3 loop is CASSIRPGNQPQHF. The CDR3 nucleotides are TGTGCCAGTAGTATAAGACCAGGCAATCAGCCCCAGCATTTT.

The V and J genes are TRBV9 and TRBJ2-5; 10 bases agree with TRBD2. With V trimmed by 3 bases and J by 5 bases, 10 bases remained unmatched. The length of the CDR3 is 16 residues. Germline V lookup: CDR1 SGDLS, CDR2 YYNGEE. CDR3 sequence: CASSAGASGRWETQYF. Here the CDR3 DNA reads TGTGCCAGCAGCGCTGGGGCTAGCGGGAGATGGGAGACCCAGTACTTC.

The V gene is TRBV27, the J gene TRBJ2-7; TRBD1 aligns across 9 bases. In germline, CDR1 is MNHEY, CDR2 SMNVEV (reference sequence). Trimming cost V 5 bases and J 6 bases; bases outside gene matches: 8. The CDR3 contains 14 residues. CDR3 protein: CASSPRDRALEQYF. The CDR3 region has the DNA TGTGCCAGCAGTCCGCGGGACAGGGCTCTCGAGCAGTACTTC.

The chain couples TRBV11-3 to TRBJ2-1; D is possibly TRBD2 (5 bases). V was clipped by 5 bases and J by 9 bases, with 14 bases between them. The CDR3 is 13 amino acids. Germline V gives CDR1 SGHNT, CDR2 YENEEA. In DNA, the CDR3 is TGTGCCAGCAGCCTTGGACCCGAGGGTGAGCAGTTCTTC. Translated: CASSLGPEGEQFF. Filled out from reference TRBV11-3 and TRBJ2-1, the complete variable domain reads EAGVVQSPRYKIIEKKQPVAFWCNPISGHNTLYWYLQNLGQGPELLIRYENEEAVDDSQLPKDRFSAERLKGVDSTLKIQPAELGDSAVYLCASSLGPEGEQFFGPGTRLTVL.